These 27 T cell receptor beta chains originate from one sample sequenced in a study of T cell repertoires in cytomegalovirus infection. TCRdb passed the reads through MiXCR, listing each CDR3 protein once. This sample yields 97,000 or so distinct CDR3 sequences, of which 16% are seen a single time; approximately 7.9% belongs to the top ten. Sequencing was done on a sample of PBMCs. These receptors were collected from a human donor in good health (CMV status not recorded). Some clones in this sample may be carry-over from other donors' samples.

This clonotype was seen repeatedly, ten times or more. The V and J genes are TRBV12-3 or TRBV12-4 and TRBJ1-5; D is uncertain. The CDR3 has 13 amino acids. V gave up 4 bases and J gave up 5 bases, with 9 bases separating them. The CDR3 coding sequence is TGTGCCAGCAGTTCAACCAGTGATCAGCCCCAGCATTTT. Translated: CASSSTSDQPQHF.

This clonotype appeared many times. In nucleotides, the CDR3 is TGTGCCAGCAGTCCACAGGTCTTCTCCTACGAGCAGTACTTC. Its translation: CASSPQVFSYEQYF. The chain is built from TRBV6-5 and TRBJ2-7; D is perhaps TRBD1 (5 bases). The CDR3 loop spans 14 amino acids. Germline V CDR1 and CDR2: MNHEY, SVGAGI. V was clipped by 5 bases and J by 0 bases, with 11 bases between them.

As for this clonotype: Germline and junction disagree at one end, which may indicate a read error. The chain has TRBV7-2 and TRBJ2-2, with D maybe TRBD1 (5 bases). The CDR3 loop spans 15 amino acids. CDR1 is SGHTA and CDR2 is FQGNSA in the germline V gene. DNA for the CDR3: TGTGCCAACAGCCTAATTCAGGGTACCACCGGAGAGCTGTTTTTT. The encoded protein is CANSLIQGTTGELFF.

The chain employs TRBV30 and TRBJ2-7; 9 positions match TRBD1. CDR1 and CDR2 (germline): GTSNPN, SVGIG (reference sequence). The CDR3 totals 14 residues. The J segment lost 6 bases and the V segment lost 3 bases, leaving 9 bases of the junction unmatched. The CDR3 DNA sequence: TGTGCCTGGAGCGCCTGGACAGGGGAAGTCGAGCAGTACTTC. This gives the protein CAWSAWTGEVEQYF.

This clonotype occurred a few times. This sequence joins TRBV7-6 and TRBJ1-1, with D unresolved. V gave up 8 bases and J gave up 5 bases, with 12 bases separating them. This CDR3 has 12 residues. Germline CDR1 is SGHVS and CDR2 is FNYEAQ. This CDR3 reads CASSSTGTEAFF. The CDR3 DNA is TGTGCCAGCTCTTCGACGGGGACTGAAGCTTTCTTT.

There are many counts of this clonotype. The rearrangement joins TRBV7-2 to TRBJ2-5; unclear D gene. The ends were cut back, 0 bases at V and 2 bases at J, with 7 bases in the middle. The CDR3 is 14 residues long. CDR1 SGHTA and CDR2 FQGNSA come from the germline V gene. In DNA, the CDR3 is TGTGCCAGCAGCTTAGCGGGGTTACAAGAGACCCAGTACTTC. Its protein is CASSLAGLQETQYF.

The sample holds many counts of this clonotype. The rearrangement links TRBV7-2 to TRBJ2-5; tentative D call: TRBD1 (6 bases). From germline, CDR1 is SGHTA and CDR2 FQGNSA. The V and J ends lost 1 base and 3 bases respectively, with 15 bases between them. The CDR3 is 16 residues long. This chain's CDR3 is CASSLEAGQTKETQYF. In DNA, the CDR3 is TGTGCCAGCAGCTTAGAGGCCGGACAGACGAAAGAGACCCAGTACTTC.

A few counts support this clonotype. This chain uses TRBV11-2 with TRBJ1-1, with D unclear. The germline V and J ends were trimmed by 7 bases and 5 bases, with 14 bases remaining between them. In germline, CDR1 is SGHAT, CDR2 FQNNGV. CDR3 length equals 13 residues. Written as DNA, the CDR3 is TGTGCCAGCACGTGGGTGTCTGGGACTGAAGCTTTCTTT. Amino acid sequence: CASTWVSGTEAFF.

About this clonotype: One end of the junction fails to match germline, which may point to a read error. The CDR3, as DNA: TGCAGCGATGAATGGGGGAATATGGCTTTCTTT. Translated, it gives CSDEWGNMAFF. The chain links TRBV29-1 to TRBJ1-1; D is possibly TRBD1 (5 bases). CDR3 length equals 11 residues. Germline-derived CDR1 and CDR2 are SQVTM and ANQGSEA.

A remark on this clonotype: The junction does not match germline at one end; this may be a read error. V and J are TRBV9 and TRBJ1-1; TRBD1 might be the D (6 bases). The CDR3 runs 13 residues. Germline loops: CDR1 SGDLS, CDR2 YYNGEE. The CDR3 region is CPSSVDWDTEDFF. The CDR3 DNA reads TGTCCCAGCAGCGTAGATTGGGACACTGAAGATTTCTTT.

This clonotype showed up just a few times. This chain links TRBV11-2 with TRBJ2-1; 8 nucleotides line up with TRBD2. The CDR3 loop spans 14 amino acids. Trimming took 1 base from V and 7 from J; bases not matched to a gene: 3. Per the germline V gene, CDR1 is SGHAT and CDR2 is FQNNGV. The CDR3 coding sequence is TGTGCCAGCAGCTTAGTTCGGGAGGGGAATGAGCAGTTCTTC. Translated, it gives CASSLVREGNEQFF.

This clonotype showed up many times. V usage is TRBV7-9 and J usage is TRBJ2-5, with D possibly being TRBD1 (6 bases). Per germline, CDR1 SEHNR and CDR2 FQNEAQ (reference sequence). This CDR3 region has 17 residues. The germline V and J ends were trimmed by 2 bases and 3 bases, with 19 bases remaining between them. The CDR3 is CASSLKWYTGHEETQYF. CDR3 DNA: TGTGCCAGCAGCTTAAAATGGTACACAGGGCATGAAGAGACCCAGTACTTC.

In its sample, this clonotype was seen many times. The CDR3 sequence: CASSLELFNQPQHF. The CDR3 region has the DNA TGTGCCAGCAGCTTAGAGCTGTTCAATCAGCCCCAGCATTTT. The genes are TRBV7-2 and TRBJ1-5; no clear D. Per the germline V gene, CDR1 is SGHTA and CDR2 is FQGNSA. V lost 1 base and J lost 3, with 7 bases in between. This CDR3 has 14 residues. The entire variable domain, with the rest obtained from reference TRBV7-2 and TRBJ1-5, is as follows: GAGVSQSPSNKVTEKGKDVELRCDPISGHTALYWYRQSLGQGLEFLIYFQGNSAPDKSGLPSDRFSAERTGGSVSTLTIQRTQQEDSAVYLCASSLELFNQPQHFGDGTRLSIL.

In this sample, this clonotype turned up many times. V gene TRBV7-2 combines with J gene TRBJ1-1, with 9 bases identical to TRBD1. V was pared by 3 bases and J by 1 base, with 9 bases of the junction left unmatched. CDR1 is SGHTA, CDR2 FQGNSA, per germline. This CDR3 spans 17 amino acids. The CDR3 sequence: CASSLEPGQGGNTEAFF. In nucleotides, the CDR3 is TGTGCCAGCAGCTTGGAACCGGGACAGGGCGGGAACACTGAAGCTTTCTTT.

The sample holds a few counts of this clonotype. The chain employs TRBV28 and TRBJ2-7; 7 bases agree with TRBD2. J gave up 2 bases and V 6 bases, and 4 bases lay outside the gene matches. The CDR3 is made up of 13 amino acids. Germline V gives CDR1 MDHEN, CDR2 SYDVKM. CDR3 coding DNA: TGTGCCAGCAGGTCGGGGGGTACCTACGAGCAGTACTTC. It specifies CASRSGGTYEQYF.

This clonotype was detected a few times. This chain uses TRBV7-2 with TRBJ1-2; 8 positions match TRBD1. Per the germline V gene, CDR1 is SGHTA and CDR2 is FQGNSA. V was pared by 4 bases and J by 6 bases, with 4 bases of the junction left unmatched. The CDR3 covers 13 residues. The CDR3 nucleotides are TGTGCCAGCAGCTCCTCAGGGGGCGATGGCTACACCTTC. This codes for CASSSSGGDGYTF. The variable domain in full, with the rest retrieved from reference TRBV7-2 and TRBJ1-2, is GAGVSQSPSNKVTEKGKDVELRCDPISGHTALYWYRQSLGQGLEFLIYFQGNSAPDKSGLPSDRFSAERTGGSVSTLTIQRTQQEDSAVYLCASSSSGGDGYTFGSGTRLTVV.

The chain employs TRBV5-1 and TRBJ1-4, with D possibly matching TRBD1 (5 bases). Trimming removed 4 bases at V and 7 bases at J, with 14 bases between. Per the germline V gene, CDR1 is SGHRS and CDR2 is YFSETQ. The CDR3 length is 14 residues. CDR3 coding DNA: TGCGCCAGCAGCCCGGACGGAGGGGTTGAAAAACTGTTTTTT. Translation gives CASSPDGGVEKLFF.

The chain is built from TRBV12-3 or TRBV12-4 and TRBJ1-3; no firm D call. The CDR3 runs 18 residues. V was cut by 11 bases and J by 0 bases, with 26 bases left in between. The CDR3 region is CAVGWAPGNYSSGNTIYF. The CDR3 DNA is TGTGCCGTGGGTTGGGCCCCGGGCAACTATAGCTCTGGAAACACCATATATTTT.

This rearrangement joins TRBV14 to TRBJ2-2; D gene uncertain. Germline V gives CDR1 SGHDN, CDR2 FVKESK. The ends were cut back, 0 bases at V and 4 bases at J, with 9 bases in the middle. The CDR3 sequence is 15 residues long. The CDR3 spells CASSQDFRPTGELFF. CDR3 sequence (DNA): TGTGCCAGCAGCCAAGATTTCCGGCCCACCGGGGAGCTGTTTTTT.

Ten or more counts support this clonotype. The chain uses TRBV7-2 and TRBJ1-1; D is undetermined. The CDR3 is 13 amino acids. Germline CDR1 SGHTA, CDR2 FQGNSA. The ends were cut back, 1 base at V and 5 bases at J, with 8 bases in the middle. In DNA, the CDR3 is TGTGCCAGCAGCTTAGGTTGGGGAACTGAAGCTTTCTTT. It translates to CASSLGWGTEAFF.

The chain uses TRBV27 and TRBJ2-1, with 8 bases matching TRBD1. Germline V lookup: CDR1 MNHEY, CDR2 SMNVEV (reference sequence). The ends lost 5 bases at V and 7 bases at J; junction bases unmatched: 10. This CDR3 contains 15 residues. CDR3 sequence (DNA): TGTGCCAGCAGTCCCAGGGGGCGCGTCGATAATGAGCAGTTCTTC. Protein: CASSPRGRVDNEQFF.

This clonotype was counted a few times. The rearrangement joins TRBV6-5 to TRBJ2-3, with 8 bases aligning to TRBD1. Trimming cost V 7 bases and J 0 bases; bases outside gene matches: 9. Germline assignment: CDR1 MNHEY and CDR2 SVGAGI. The CDR3 spans 16 residues. CDR3 residues: CASTPDRATSTDTQYF. The CDR3 nucleotides read TGTGCCAGCACCCCGGACAGGGCCACTAGCACAGATACGCAGTATTTT.

This clonotype was counted only a few times. This chain joins TRBV29-1 and TRBJ1-1, with D uncertain. V was pared by 7 bases and J by 1 base, with 19 bases between. CDR1 and CDR2 (germline): SQVTM, ANQGSEA. The length of the CDR3 is 15 residues. DNA of the CDR3: TGCAGCGCCGTATCGGCAAGGGTTTCGAACACTGAAGCTTTCTTT. Translated: CSAVSARVSNTEAFF.

This chain connects TRBV28 to TRBJ2-5, with 8 bases that match TRBD1. The CDR3 contains 15 residues. V was pared by 5 bases and J by 3 bases, with 8 bases of the junction left unmatched. Looked up from germline, CDR1 is MDHEN and CDR2 is SYDVKM. CDR3 amino acids: CASSPTQGVKETQYF. CDR3 DNA: TGTGCCAGCAGTCCAACACAGGGGGTGAAAGAGACCCAGTACTTC. The whole variable domain, filled in from reference TRBV28 and TRBJ2-5, reads DVKVTQSSRYLVKRTGEKVFLECVQDMDHENMFWYRQDPGLGLRLIYFSYDVKMKEKGDIPEGYSVSREKKERFSLILESASTNQTSMYLCASSPTQGVKETQYFGPGTRLLVL.

This clonotype occurred a few times. This CDR3 is CASRPFGGGNTEAFF. The DNA of the CDR3 is TGTGCCAGCAGACCCTTTGGCGGGGGGAACACTGAAGCTTTCTTT. This chain joins TRBV2 and TRBJ1-1; a weak D match, TRBD1 (5 bases). V was pared by 6 bases and J by 1 base, with 15 bases between. The CDR3 length is 15 residues. Germline CDR1 is SNHLY and CDR2 is FYNNEI.

The table lists this clonotype with many counts. The junction differs from germline at one of its ends, possibly a read error. The chain employs TRBV7-7 and TRBJ2-1; 9 nucleotides line up with TRBD1. The CDR3 length is 14 residues. Germline CDR1 SSHAT, CDR2 FNYEAQ (reference sequence). The CDR3: CASSLGQGSGEQFF. The CDR3 nucleotides are TGTGCTAGCAGCTTAGGACAGGGGAGCGGTGAGCAGTTCTTC.

J is TRBJ2-7 and V is TRBV5-1, with 7 bases fitting TRBD1. Germline V lookup: CDR1 SGHRS, CDR2 YFSETQ. The V gene end was trimmed by 4 bases and the J gene end by 3 bases; junction bases not matched to a gene: 13. The CDR3 totals 16 residues. The CDR3 coding sequence is TGCGCCAGCAGCCAAGGGTCCGGGACAGCCGTCTACGAGCAGTACTTC. As protein: CASSQGSGTAVYEQYF. Complete variable domain (other parts from reference TRBV5-1 and TRBJ2-7): KAGVTQTPRYLIKTRGQQVTLSCSPISGHRSVSWYQQTPGQGLQFLFEYFSETQRNKGNFPGRFSGRQFSNSRSEMNVSTLELGDSALYLCASSQGSGTAVYEQYFGPGTRLTVT.